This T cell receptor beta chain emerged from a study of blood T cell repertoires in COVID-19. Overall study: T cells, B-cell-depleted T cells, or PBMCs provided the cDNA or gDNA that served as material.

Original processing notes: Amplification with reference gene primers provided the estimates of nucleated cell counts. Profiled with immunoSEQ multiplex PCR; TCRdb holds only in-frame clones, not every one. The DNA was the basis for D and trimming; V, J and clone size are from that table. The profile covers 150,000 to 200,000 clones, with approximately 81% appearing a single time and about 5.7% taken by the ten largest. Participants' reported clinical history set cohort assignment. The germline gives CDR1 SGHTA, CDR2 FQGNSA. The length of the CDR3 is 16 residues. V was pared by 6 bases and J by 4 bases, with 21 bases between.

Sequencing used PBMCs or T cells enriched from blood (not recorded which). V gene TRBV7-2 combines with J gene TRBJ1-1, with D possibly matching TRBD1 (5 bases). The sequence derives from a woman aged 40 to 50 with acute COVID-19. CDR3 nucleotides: TGTGCCAGCAGTTCACCGGGGGGGTGGAGGGGCACTGAAGCTTTCTTT. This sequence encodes CASSSPGGWRGTEAFF.